This passage covers 32 T cell receptor beta chains from one sample sequenced in a study of blood T cell repertoires in COVID-19. TCRdb's copy holds only in-frame clones and misses some; the assay was immunoSEQ multiplex PCR. The data contain 150,000 or so clones, approximately 82% of them singletons. Material: peripheral blood. The receptors shown here come from a woman aged 80 or over with acute or convalescent COVID-19.

The rearrangement uses TRBV5-4 and TRBJ2-2; unclear D gene. The germline V and J ends were trimmed by 1 base and 8 bases, with 6 bases remaining between them. The CDR3 is made up of 12 amino acids. Germline assignment: CDR1 SGHNT and CDR2 YYREEE (reference sequence). The CDR3 here is CASSLMAGELFF. CDR3 coding DNA: TGTGCCAGCAGCTTGATGGCAGGGGAGCTGTTTTTT.

The chain recombines TRBV6-5 with TRBJ1-2; 8 positions match TRBD1. The length of the CDR3 is 13 residues. V lost 6 bases, J lost 8 bases, and 8 bases stayed unmatched. Germline V lookup: CDR1 MNHEY, CDR2 SVGAGI. CDR3 coding DNA: TGTGCCAGCAGCACAATGCAGGGGGCGGGCTACACCTTC. Its protein is CASSTMQGAGYTF.

The chain uses TRBV6-5 and TRBJ1-6; TRBD1 aligns across 8 bases. Germline V lookup: CDR1 MNHEY, CDR2 SVGAGI. The V and J ends lost 6 bases and 9 bases, in that order; junction bases with no gene match: 10. This CDR3 spans 15 amino acids. CDR3 in amino acids: CASSPWGRGRSPLHF. CDR3 sequence (DNA): TGTGCCAGCAGCCCCTGGGGCAGGGGGCGTTCACCCCTCCACTTT.

The chain recombines TRBV18 with TRBJ2-5; TRBD2 is a possible D gene (6 bases). CDR1 is KGHSH and CDR2 is LQKENI in the germline V gene. This CDR3 is built from 16 residues. Trimming removed 3 bases from V and 3 bases from J, with 17 bases in between. The chain's CDR3 is CASSPGRVAVEETQYF. The CDR3 bases are TGTGCCAGCTCACCGGGTAGGGTAGCGGTTGAAGAGACCCAGTACTTC. Full variable domain (rest looked up from reference TRBV18 and TRBJ2-5): NAGVMQNPRHLVRRRGQEARLRCSPMKGHSHVYWYRQLPEEGLKFMVYLQKENIIDESGMPKERFSAEFPKEGPSILRIQQVVRGDSAAYFCASSPGRVAVEETQYFGPGTRLLVL.

The V gene is TRBV11-3, the J gene TRBJ2-7; possible D gene TRBD2, 5 bases. From germline, CDR1 is SGHNT and CDR2 YENEEA. V was trimmed by 5 bases and J by 6 bases, leaving 14 bases between them. There are 13 residues in the CDR3. This CDR3 is CASSRELDAEQYF. CDR3 coding DNA: TGTGCCAGCAGCCGGGAACTAGACGCCGAGCAGTACTTC.

This clone was observed once. The chain's CDR3 is CASSLGSGLAVAYEQYF. Here the CDR3 DNA reads TGTGCCAGCAGCTTAGGCTCCGGGCTAGCGGTGGCCTACGAGCAGTACTTC. The chain recombines TRBV11-2 with TRBJ2-7, with 7 bases matching TRBD2. The CDR3 has 17 residues. The V gene end was trimmed by 1 base and the J gene end by 2 bases; junction bases not matched to a gene: 11. Per germline, CDR1 SGHAT and CDR2 FQNNGV.

This clone showed up just once. This chain links TRBV5-1 with TRBJ2-1, with a tentative D call TRBD2 (6 bases). Trimming shortened V by 1 base and J by 9 bases, and 11 bases separated the two germline ends. Germline lookup yields CDR1 SGHRS and CDR2 YFSETQ. The CDR3 runs 13 residues. DNA of the CDR3: TGCGCCAGCAGCTTGAGATTGGGGGGTGAGCAGTTCTTC. Amino acids: CASSLRLGGEQFF.

This clone was counted only a few times. The rearrangement uses TRBV18 and TRBJ1-5, with 7 bases aligning to TRBD1. J gave up 4 bases and V 3 bases, and 3 bases lay outside the gene matches. The CDR3 runs to 14 residues. Looked up from germline, CDR1 is KGHSH and CDR2 is LQKENI. CDR3 nucleotides: TGTGCCAGCTCACCCACCAGGGGGAATCAGCCCCAGCATTTT. Encoded protein: CASSPTRGNQPQHF. Full variable domain (outside the CDR3, taken from reference TRBV18 and TRBJ1-5): NAGVMQNPRHLVRRRGQEARLRCSPMKGHSHVYWYRQLPEEGLKFMVYLQKENIIDESGMPKERFSAEFPKEGPSILRIQQVVRGDSAAYFCASSPTRGNQPQHFGDGTRLSIL.

The V and J genes are TRBV19 and TRBJ2-4; 9 bases match TRBD1. Trimming cost V 6 bases and J 8 bases; bases outside gene matches: 11. CDR3 length: 15 amino acids. From germline, CDR1 is LNHDA and CDR2 SQIVND (reference sequence). CDR3 region: CASSLSRTGAHIQYF. DNA for the CDR3: TGTGCCAGTAGCCTAAGTAGGACAGGGGCACACATTCAGTACTTC. The full variable domain, with the rest looked up from reference TRBV19 and TRBJ2-4, is DGGITQSPKYLFRKEGQNVTLSCEQNLNHDAMYWYRQDPGQGLRLIYYSQIVNDFQKGDIAEGYSVSREKKESFPLTVTSAQKNPTAFYLCASSLSRTGAHIQYFGAGTRLSVL.

The chain employs TRBV6-5 and TRBJ2-5; TRBD2 might be the D (5 bases). Per germline, CDR1 MNHEY and CDR2 SVGAGI. V lost 4 bases and J 7 bases, leaving 13 bases between the germline ends. The CDR3 loop spans 13 amino acids. Here the CDR3 reads CASSSNARGTQYF. The CDR3 DNA sequence: TGTGCCAGCAGTTCGAACGCCCGGGGGACCCAGTACTTC.

This rearrangement joins TRBV12-5 to TRBJ2-4; a weak D match, TRBD2 (6 bases). Germline V CDR1 and CDR2: LGHNT, FRNRAP. V dropped 5 bases and J dropped 0 bases, with 14 bases sitting between them. The CDR3 contains 16 residues. The CDR3 region has the DNA TGTGCTAGTGGTCGAGGGACTCCACAAGCCAAAAACATTCAGTACTTC. It is translated as CASGRGTPQAKNIQYF.

The chain couples TRBV28 to TRBJ2-4; 7 nucleotides match TRBD1. This CDR3 is built from 17 residues. Trimming removed 5 bases from V and 0 bases from J; junction bases left unmatched: 10. The germline V gene has CDR1 MDHEN and CDR2 SYDVKM. DNA for the CDR3: TGTGCCAGCAGTCCGACCGGGACAGCAGTAGCCAAAAACATTCAGTACTTC. It specifies CASSPTGTAVAKNIQYF.

The chain recombines TRBV5-4 with TRBJ2-7; 10 positions agree with TRBD2. Germline CDR1 is SGHNT and CDR2 is YYREEE (reference sequence). Trimming took 0 bases from V and 5 from J; bases not matched to a gene: 8. This CDR3 is built from 16 residues. In nucleotides, the CDR3 is TGTGCCAGCAGCTTGGCTACTAGCGGGACTGCCGACGAGCAGTACTTC. This translates into CASSLATSGTADEQYF.

This clone came up a few times. The chain has TRBV10-2 and TRBJ2-7; 7 bases map to TRBD2. Germline CDR1 WSHSY, CDR2 SAAADI. The trim removed 4 bases at V and 5 bases at J, leaving 11 bases unmatched. The CDR3 totals 15 residues. The CDR3 region has the DNA TGCGCCAGCAGTGCGTACGGGGGAGGGCCTAACGAGCAGTACTTC. Translation: CASSAYGGGPNEQYF.

This chain links TRBV16 with TRBJ2-7, with 7 bases identical to TRBD2. Germline V CDR1 and CDR2: KGHSY, FQNENV. The ends lost 3 bases at V and 2 bases at J; junction bases unmatched: 4. CDR3 length: 14 amino acids. The CDR3 loop reads CASSQPGGPYEQYF. DNA of the CDR3: TGTGCCAGCAGCCAGCCGGGAGGCCCCTACGAGCAGTACTTC.

This clone has only a few counts. The chain employs TRBV6-5 and TRBJ1-5; TRBD1 might be the D (5 bases). Germline loops: CDR1 MNHEY, CDR2 SVGAGI. V lost 7 bases and J 5 bases, leaving 12 bases between the germline ends. The CDR3 totals 13 residues. The CDR3 is CASKTALHQPQHF. CDR3 nucleotides: TGTGCCAGCAAGACAGCCCTCCATCAGCCCCAGCATTTT.

This chain uses TRBV3-1 (or the pseudogene TRBV3-2) with TRBJ1-2; no firm D call. Germline V gene sequence: CDR1 LGHDT, CDR2 YNNKEL (reference sequence). The CDR3 is 11 amino acids. V was shortened by 4 bases and J by 4 bases, with 4 bases between the two germline ends. The CDR3 spells CASSLRYGYTF. The CDR3 nucleotides read TGTGCCAGCAGCCTCCGCTATGGCTACACCTTC.

The chain has TRBV5-5 and TRBJ2-3; D might be TRBD1 (6 bases). Trimming took off 4 bases at V and 1 base at J, with 10 bases between the two ends. Germline CDR1 is SGHKS and CDR2 is YYEKEE (reference sequence). The CDR3 is 14 residues long. CDR3 in DNA: TGTGCCAGCAGCAGGGGGATTGGCACAGATACGCAGTATTTT. Its protein product is CASSRGIGTDTQYF.

The chain employs TRBV21-1 and TRBJ2-3; the table assigns TRBD2, which was not confirmed against the DNA. TRBV21-1 is recorded as a pseudogene. The CDR3 runs to 14 residues. In nucleotides, the CDR3 is TGTGCCAGCAGCAAAGCAAGCAGCACAGATACGCAGTATTTT. This gives the protein CASSKASSTDTQYF.

The chain carries TRBV27 and TRBJ1-1; D may be TRBD1 (6 bases). The CDR3 is made up of 13 amino acids. Per the germline V gene, CDR1 is MNHEY and CDR2 is SMNVEV (reference sequence). V was trimmed by 3 bases and J by 5 bases, leaving 10 bases between them. CDR3 sequence (DNA): TGTGCCAGCAGTTTTACAGGGAAGACTGAAGCTTTCTTT. It encodes CASSFTGKTEAFF.

The chain carries TRBV21-1 and TRBJ1-2; the table calls TRBD1, which could not be checked here. TRBV21-1 is a pseudogene. CDR3 length: 15 residues. CDR3 amino acids: CASSTISGTRDGYTF. CDR3 DNA sequence: TGTGCCAGCAGCACCATTTCCGGGACACGGGATGGCTACACCTTC.

This chain connects TRBV10-2 to TRBJ1-1; a possible D gene is TRBD1 (5 bases). This CDR3 comprises 14 residues. Germline lookup yields CDR1 WSHSY and CDR2 SAAADI. Trimming removed 6 bases from V and 7 bases from J, with 18 bases in between. The CDR3 region is CASRDFHGALEAFF. CDR3 nucleotide sequence: TGCGCCAGCAGAGACTTTCATGGGGCGCTTGAAGCTTTCTTT.

Concerning this clone: At one boundary the junction diverges from the germline segment, which might be a read error. This rearrangement joins TRBV7-2 to TRBJ2-1, with TRBD1 matching over 8 bases. There are 13 residues in the CDR3. The germline V gene encodes CDR1 SGHTA and CDR2 FQGNSA. The CDR3 nucleotides are TGTGCCAGCAGCTTTAGCTCGACAGGGGATGGTGTCTTC. Translated: CASSFSSTGDGVF.

The gene calls are TRBV6-5 and TRBJ1-3; tentatively, D is TRBD1 (6 bases). V was pared by 7 bases and J by 0 bases, with 13 bases between. The CDR3 is 15 amino acids. The germline gives CDR1 MNHEY, CDR2 SVGAGI. CDR3 nucleotides: TGTGCCAGCACCAGGACAGCCCTCTCTGGAAACACCATATATTTT. Its translation is CASTRTALSGNTIYF.

This clone was counted only a few times. The chain joins TRBV29-1 to TRBJ2-2; 8 bases are a match to TRBD1. Germline CDR1 SQVTM, CDR2 ANQGSEA. This CDR3 region has 14 residues. V lost 5 bases, J lost 0 bases, and 2 bases stayed unmatched. CDR3 amino acids: CSVTDRANTGELFF. The CDR3 DNA reads TGCAGCGTTACGGACAGGGCGAACACCGGGGAGCTGTTTTTT.

The chain joins TRBV5-1 to TRBJ2-3; 8 bases line up with TRBD2. J was trimmed by 4 bases and V by 0 bases; bases with no gene match: 1. Germline CDR1 SGHRS, CDR2 YFSETQ. CDR3 length: 14 residues. The CDR3 DNA is TGCGCCAGCAGCTTGGAAGCGGGAGCAGATACGCAGTATTTT. Its protein is CASSLEAGADTQYF.

The chain carries TRBV18 and TRBJ1-6; 9 nucleotides agree with TRBD1. Looked up from germline, CDR1 is KGHSH and CDR2 is LQKENI. CDR3 size: 15 residues. V lost 2 bases, J lost 9 bases, and 5 bases stayed unmatched. CDR3 bases: TGTGCCAGCTCACCAGGGACAGGGTACGGTTCACCCCTCCACTTT. Translating it yields CASSPGTGYGSPLHF. Full variable domain (outside the CDR3, taken from reference TRBV18 and TRBJ1-6): NAGVMQNPRHLVRRRGQEARLRCSPMKGHSHVYWYRQLPEEGLKFMVYLQKENIIDESGMPKERFSAEFPKEGPSILRIQQVVRGDSAAYFCASSPGTGYGSPLHFGNGTRLTVT.

This chain uses TRBV6-5 with TRBJ1-3; the D is unclear. Germline V lookup: CDR1 MNHEY, CDR2 SVGAGI. The CDR3 loop spans 15 amino acids. V shed 7 bases and J shed 0 bases, with 13 bases lying between them. CDR3 protein: CASIQPGSSGNTIYF. The CDR3 DNA reads as TGTGCCAGCATCCAGCCGGGGTCCTCTGGAAACACCATATATTTT.

This chain links TRBV7-2 with TRBJ2-3; 7 nucleotides align to TRBD2. The CDR3 is 16 residues long. In germline, CDR1 is SGHTA, CDR2 FQGNSA. V lost 1 base to trimming and J lost 2 bases; unmatched junction nucleotides: 6. The CDR3 nucleotides are TGTGCCAGCAGCTTAGGACCTCTAGCGGACACAGATACGCAGTATTTT. This codes for CASSLGPLADTDTQYF.

The J gene is TRBJ2-1, the V gene TRBV4-1, with 14 positions matching TRBD2. The CDR3 runs to 16 residues. Looked up from germline, CDR1 is MGHRA and CDR2 is YSYEKL. V was pared by 5 bases and J by 4 bases, with 4 bases of the junction left unmatched. The CDR3 reads CASSFRLAGGYNEQFF. The CDR3 bases are TGCGCCAGCAGCTTCCGACTAGCGGGAGGGTACAATGAGCAGTTCTTC.

This clone was seen a handful of times. The V and J genes are TRBV5-1 and TRBJ2-7; a possible D gene is TRBD1 (6 bases). The CDR3 contains 14 residues. From germline, CDR1 is SGHRS and CDR2 YFSETQ. Deletions cut 3 bases from V and 4 bases from J, with 14 bases between. The CDR3 here is CASSSVGTQYEQYF. In DNA form, the CDR3 reads TGCGCCAGCAGCTCGGTTGGGACACAGTACGAGCAGTACTTC.

V gene TRBV13 combines with J gene TRBJ2-2; TRBD2 matches at 8 bases. The germline CDR1 and CDR2 sequences are PRHDT and FYEKMQ (reference sequence). The trim removed 3 bases at V and 4 bases at J, leaving 13 bases unmatched. The CDR3 has 18 residues. CDR3 sequence: CASSLRREALLFTGELFF. In nucleotides, the CDR3 is TGTGCCAGCAGCTTGAGGCGGGAGGCTCTTTTATTCACCGGGGAGCTGTTTTTT.